Described below is a single T cell receptor beta chain sequence and its context. The data were produced by immunoSEQ multiplex PCR, yet TCRdb's version contains in-frame clones alone and is incomplete. In the table there are approximately 60,000 clones, roughly nine tenths of which are singletons. This entry belongs to a study of T cell changes during pregnancy in multiple sclerosis. Deletions cut 0 bases from V and 8 bases from J, with 15 bases between. The CDR3 runs to 14 residues. Looked up from germline, CDR1 is SQVTM and CDR2 is ANQGSEA. The receptor was derived from a female donor with multiple sclerosis, enrolled in a pregnancy study. This sequence joins TRBV29-1 and TRBJ2-3, with D possibly TRBD2 on 6 matching bases. Specimen: peripheral blood, collected before pregnancy. The CDR3 loop reads CSVEEQEGSGTQYF. The CDR3 DNA follows: TGCAGCGTTGAAGAGCAGGAGGGGAGCGGTACGCAGTATTTT.